This T cell receptor beta chain was observed in a study of shared clonotypes between healthy human individuals. As for this clone: What it binds is unknown.

The CDR3 has 14 amino acids. V shed 4 bases and J shed 0 bases, with 9 bases lying between them. Germline-derived CDR1 and CDR2 are ENHRY and SYGVKD. In the sorted-subset replicate PCRs, 150 to 250 ng DNA, around 30,000 T cell genomes, was used. This table comes from immunoSEQ multiplex PCR, and its TCRdb copy is limited to in-frame clones, with some not included. This table has over 2 million clones, around 92% appearing once. Study-wide results and limits: Inspection by rarefaction showed sorted-subset sequencing to be incomplete despite large depth. Sequencing depth was expected to affect clonotype sharing among donors. Larger richness was generally estimated for naive than memory subsets.

The clonotype originates from a man aged 18 to 29 in good health. Some clones in this sample may be carry-over from other donors' samples. Sequencing was performed on naive CD4+ T cells from PBMCs. The subset: CD45RA+ positively selected. J is TRBJ1-2 and V is TRBV10-3; D remains unclear. In nucleotides, the CDR3 is TGTGCCATCAGTGTTTTCGGAGCTAACTATGGCTACACCTTC. Protein: CAISVFGANYGYTF.